This entry describes one T cell receptor (beta chain). Assay: immunoSEQ multiplex PCR; the TCRdb copy retains only in-frame clones and omits some. The table lists 450,000 or so clones, approximately 90% of them singletons. The data derive from a study of blood T cell repertoires in COVID-19. Study-wide background: The United States, Italy and Spain were the sources of the acute and convalescent COVID-19 samples. From T cells, B-cell-depleted T cells, or PBMCs came the material, which was cDNA or gDNA.

Trimming took 0 bases from V and 3 from J, leaving 12 bases between them. This CDR3 contains 15 residues. Germline V gives CDR1 SGHRS, CDR2 YFSETQ. Seattle patients were enrolled while actively infected and followed longitudinally. Input material: peripheral blood. This sequence joins TRBV5-1 and TRBJ2-5; D might be TRBD2 (5 bases). This TCR was recovered from a man between 18 and 29 years old with COVID-19, enrolled during active disease. CDR3 DNA sequence: TGCGCCAGCAGCTTGGCACGCGGGCTGAAAGAGACCCAGTACTTC. Amino acid sequence: CASSLARGLKETQYF.